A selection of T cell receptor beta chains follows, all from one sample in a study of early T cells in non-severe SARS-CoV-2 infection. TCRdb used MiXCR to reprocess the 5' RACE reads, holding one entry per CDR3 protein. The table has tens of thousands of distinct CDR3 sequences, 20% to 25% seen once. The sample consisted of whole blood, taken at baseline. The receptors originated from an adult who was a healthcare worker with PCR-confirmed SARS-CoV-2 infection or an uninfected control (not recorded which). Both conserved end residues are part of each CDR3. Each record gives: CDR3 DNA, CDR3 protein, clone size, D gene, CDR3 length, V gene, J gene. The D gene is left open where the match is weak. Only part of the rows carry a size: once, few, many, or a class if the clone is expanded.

CDR3 DNA: TGTGCCAGCAAATGGACAGGCCAGCAGTACTTC
CDR3 protein: CASKWTGQQYF
clone size: once
D gene: TRBD1
CDR3 length: 11
V gene: TRBV2
J gene: TRBJ2-7

CDR3 DNA: TGTGCCAGCAGTCGAGCGGGGGGGCAAGAGACCCAGTACTTC
CDR3 protein: CASSRAGGQETQYF
clone size: few
D gene: TRBD2
CDR3 length: 14
V gene: TRBV9
J gene: TRBJ2-5

CDR3 DNA: TGTGCCAGCAGCCAGGTGACCGGGGGCGCAAGCGGGGAGCTGTTTTTT
CDR3 protein: CASSQVTGGASGELFF
clone size: few
D gene: -
CDR3 length: 16
V gene: TRBV7-6
J gene: TRBJ2-2

CDR3 DNA: TGTGCCAGCAGCCTGGACAGTCTGAGGCAGCCCCAGCATTTT
CDR3 protein: CASSLDSLRQPQHF
clone size: few
D gene: -
CDR3 length: 14
V gene: TRBV2
J gene: TRBJ1-5

CDR3 DNA: TGTGCCAGCAGCGACCCGACAGTCGGCTACGAGCAGTACTTC
CDR3 protein: CASSDPTVGYEQYF
clone size: few
D gene: -
CDR3 length: 14
V gene: TRBV25-1
J gene: TRBJ2-7

CDR3 DNA: TGCGCCAGCAGCCGAGGGACTAGCGGGGGGGAGGATACGCAGTATTTT
CDR3 protein: CASSRGTSGGEDTQYF
clone size: -
D gene: TRBD2
CDR3 length: 16
V gene: TRBV4-1
J gene: TRBJ2-3

CDR3 DNA: TGTGCCAGCAGCCTCGGGTCTCCTGGGGGGGAGCAGTACTTC
CDR3 protein: CASSLGSPGGEQYF
clone size: few
D gene: -
CDR3 length: 14
V gene: TRBV5-4
J gene: TRBJ2-7

CDR3 DNA: TGCGCCAGCAGGGCGGGAGAGACCCAGTACTTC
CDR3 protein: CASRAGETQYF
clone size: few
D gene: -
CDR3 length: 11
V gene: TRBV5-1
J gene: TRBJ2-5

CDR3 DNA: TGCAGTGCTAGAGCTGGACTAGTAAGACTCAATGAGCAGTTCTTC
CDR3 protein: CSARAGLVRLNEQFF
clone size: -
D gene: TRBD2
CDR3 length: 15
V gene: TRBV20-1
J gene: TRBJ2-1

CDR3 DNA: TGTGCCAGCAGCTTGCCCGGGGGTGCAGAGACCCAGTACTTC
CDR3 protein: CASSLPGGAETQYF
clone size: few
D gene: -
CDR3 length: 14
V gene: TRBV5-4
J gene: TRBJ2-5

CDR3 DNA: TGCGCCAGCAGCCAGGGGACAGCGGCTAACTATGGCTACACCTTC
CDR3 protein: CASSQGTAANYGYTF
clone size: -
D gene: TRBD1
CDR3 length: 15
V gene: TRBV4-1
J gene: TRBJ1-2

CDR3 DNA: TGTGCCAGCAGTCCGGACGGAAAGAACACTGAAGCTTTCTTT
CDR3 protein: CASSPDGKNTEAFF
clone size: -
D gene: -
CDR3 length: 14
V gene: TRBV6-2/TRBV6-3
J gene: TRBJ1-1

CDR3 DNA: TGTGCCAGCAGCCAAGCGACGGGGAGAACAGATACGCAGTATTTT
CDR3 protein: CASSQATGRTDTQYF
clone size: few
D gene: -
CDR3 length: 15
V gene: TRBV3-1
J gene: TRBJ2-3

CDR3 DNA: TGCAGCGTGGCGGGAGCAGGGAGCGCCGAAGCTTTCTTT
CDR3 protein: CSVAGAGSAEAFF
clone size: few
D gene: -
CDR3 length: 13
V gene: TRBV29-1
J gene: TRBJ1-1

CDR3 DNA: TGTGCCAGCAGCCATTTAGGTGAAGCTTTCTTT
CDR3 protein: CASSHLGEAFF
clone size: few
D gene: -
CDR3 length: 11
V gene: TRBV3-1
J gene: TRBJ1-1

CDR3 DNA: TGTGCCAGCAGTTTAAGGGCAGATACGCAGTATTTT
CDR3 protein: CASSLRADTQYF
clone size: few
D gene: -
CDR3 length: 12
V gene: TRBV12-3/TRBV12-4
J gene: TRBJ2-3

CDR3 DNA: TGTGCCAGCAGGGGTGCAGAGACCCAGTACTTC
CDR3 protein: CASRGAETQYF
clone size: -
D gene: -
CDR3 length: 11
V gene: TRBV12-3/TRBV12-4
J gene: TRBJ2-5

CDR3 DNA: TGCAGCGTGGCGACTAGCGGGGGGACAGGTCAGTTCTTC
CDR3 protein: CSVATSGGTGQFF
clone size: -
D gene: TRBD2
CDR3 length: 13
V gene: TRBV29-1
J gene: TRBJ2-1

CDR3 DNA: TGTGCCAGCAGTTTATCGGGGGAGGGTACGCAGTATTTT
CDR3 protein: CASSLSGEGTQYF
clone size: -
D gene: TRBD2
CDR3 length: 13
V gene: TRBV27
J gene: TRBJ2-3

CDR3 DNA: TGCAGTGCAAAAACTAGCGGGGCCCGCCATACGCAGTATTTT
CDR3 protein: CSAKTSGARHTQYF
clone size: few
D gene: TRBD2
CDR3 length: 14
V gene: TRBV20-1
J gene: TRBJ2-3

CDR3 DNA: TGCGCCAGCCGCCTGGAAGGACTGGGGGGAGAGACCCAGTACTTC
CDR3 protein: CASRLEGLGGETQYF
clone size: few
D gene: -
CDR3 length: 15
V gene: TRBV5-1
J gene: TRBJ2-5

CDR3 DNA: TGTGCCAGCAGTCCTTCGGGGGGAGGGGCCAACGTCCTGACTTTC
CDR3 protein: CASSPSGGGANVLTF
clone size: many
D gene: TRBD2
CDR3 length: 15
V gene: TRBV12-3/TRBV12-4
J gene: TRBJ2-6

CDR3 DNA: TGTGCCAGCACAAACAGCAACTACGAGCAGTACTTC
CDR3 protein: CASTNSNYEQYF
clone size: few
D gene: -
CDR3 length: 12
V gene: TRBV2
J gene: TRBJ2-7

CDR3 DNA: TGTGCCATTTCCGGCGGGGGACTCATCTCTGGAAACACCATATATTTT
CDR3 protein: CAISGGGLISGNTIYF
clone size: -
D gene: -
CDR3 length: 16
V gene: TRBV28
J gene: TRBJ1-3

CDR3 DNA: TGTGCCAGCAGCCGCGCGGCTAGTTCGGAGTACGAGCAGTACTTC
CDR3 protein: CASSRAASSEYEQYF
clone size: -
D gene: -
CDR3 length: 15
V gene: TRBV2
J gene: TRBJ2-7

CDR3 DNA: TGTGCCAGCTCAACCTATGGGGGATACTCTGGAAACACCATATATTTT
CDR3 protein: CASSTYGGYSGNTIYF
clone size: few
D gene: -
CDR3 length: 16
V gene: TRBV18
J gene: TRBJ1-3

CDR3 DNA: TGTGCCAGCAGCCAAGTGGGATTTAACTATGGCTACACCTTC
CDR3 protein: CASSQVGFNYGYTF
clone size: -
D gene: -
CDR3 length: 14
V gene: TRBV3-1
J gene: TRBJ1-2

CDR3 DNA: TGTGCCAGCAGCTTTGGCCCTAATGAAAAACTGTTTTTT
CDR3 protein: CASSFGPNEKLFF
clone size: few
D gene: -
CDR3 length: 13
V gene: TRBV5-5
J gene: TRBJ1-4

CDR3 DNA: TGTGCCTGGAGTCGTGGACGGAACTCTGGAAACACCATATATTTT
CDR3 protein: CAWSRGRNSGNTIYF
clone size: -
D gene: -
CDR3 length: 15
V gene: TRBV30
J gene: TRBJ1-3

CDR3 DNA: TGTGCCAGCATTCTCCCTGGCACCGGGGAGCTGTTTTTT
CDR3 protein: CASILPGTGELFF
clone size: -
D gene: -
CDR3 length: 13
V gene: TRBV2
J gene: TRBJ2-2

CDR3 DNA: TGTGCCAGCAGCTTACGATCGGAAGGGGGACACCGGACCGGGGAGCTGTTTTTT
CDR3 protein: CASSLRSEGGHRTGELFF
clone size: many
D gene: -
CDR3 length: 18
V gene: TRBV7-9
J gene: TRBJ2-2

CDR3 DNA: TGTGCCAGCAGTATAAGGACCTCCTACAATGAGCAGTTCTTC
CDR3 protein: CASSIRTSYNEQFF
clone size: few
D gene: -
CDR3 length: 14
V gene: TRBV12-3/TRBV12-4
J gene: TRBJ2-1

CDR3 DNA: TGTGCCAGCAGCTCTCCTCTCTGGGGGGCCAGCTCCTACAATGAGCAGTTCTTC
CDR3 protein: CASSSPLWGASSYNEQFF
clone size: -
D gene: -
CDR3 length: 18
V gene: TRBV7-8
J gene: TRBJ2-1

CDR3 DNA: TGTGCCAGCAGCTTAGATACGGCGTCGACTGAAGCTTTCTTT
CDR3 protein: CASSLDTASTEAFF
clone size: few
D gene: -
CDR3 length: 14
V gene: TRBV7-8
J gene: TRBJ1-1

CDR3 DNA: TGCGCCAGCAGCCGCTGGACTAGTGGTTACAATGAGCAGTTCTTC
CDR3 protein: CASSRWTSGYNEQFF
clone size: -
D gene: TRBD2
CDR3 length: 15
V gene: TRBV4-1
J gene: TRBJ2-1

CDR3 DNA: TGTGCCAGCAGTTACGGGGGGCACAATGAGCAGTTCTTC
CDR3 protein: CASSYGGHNEQFF
clone size: -
D gene: -
CDR3 length: 13
V gene: TRBV6-5
J gene: TRBJ2-1

CDR3 DNA: TGTGCCAGCAGCCCGGGGCAGCCAACCATCTCTGGGGCCAACGTCCTGACTTTC
CDR3 protein: CASSPGQPTISGANVLTF
clone size: few
D gene: -
CDR3 length: 18
V gene: TRBV5-4
J gene: TRBJ2-6

CDR3 DNA: TGTGCCAGCAGCTTCGCTGGACATAACACTGAAGCTTTCTTT
CDR3 protein: CASSFAGHNTEAFF
clone size: -
D gene: -
CDR3 length: 14
V gene: TRBV7-9
J gene: TRBJ1-1

CDR3 DNA: TGTGCCAGCTCGCCGGGACAGGGGGCTTCGGAGACCCAGTACTTC
CDR3 protein: CASSPGQGASETQYF
clone size: -
D gene: TRBD1
CDR3 length: 15
V gene: TRBV18
J gene: TRBJ2-5

CDR3 DNA: TGTGCCAGCAGCCAACAGACAGGGCCCTACGAGCAGTACTTC
CDR3 protein: CASSQQTGPYEQYF
clone size: -
D gene: TRBD1
CDR3 length: 14
V gene: TRBV3-1
J gene: TRBJ2-7

CDR3 DNA: TGCAGTGCTAGAGGAAAGGGGGGAGGGACCCAGTACTTC
CDR3 protein: CSARGKGGGTQYF
clone size: -
D gene: -
CDR3 length: 13
V gene: TRBV20-1
J gene: TRBJ2-5

CDR3 DNA: TGTGCCAGCAGCTTGGGCAGCCCAACCGGGGAGCTGTTTTTT
CDR3 protein: CASSLGSPTGELFF
clone size: -
D gene: -
CDR3 length: 14
V gene: TRBV7-3
J gene: TRBJ2-2

CDR3 DNA: TGTGCCAGCAGCCCCGCGGACGACAATCAGCCCCAGCATTTT
CDR3 protein: CASSPADDNQPQHF
clone size: few
D gene: -
CDR3 length: 14
V gene: TRBV12-3/TRBV12-4
J gene: TRBJ1-5

CDR3 DNA: TGTGCCAGCTCACCCCAGGGCCCGCGAAACACTGAAGCTTTCTTT
CDR3 protein: CASSPQGPRNTEAFF
clone size: few
D gene: -
CDR3 length: 15
V gene: TRBV18
J gene: TRBJ1-1

CDR3 DNA: TGTGCCAGCAGCCACCTCAGTCCCGGGACAGGGACCGGCTACACCTTC
CDR3 protein: CASSHLSPGTGTGYTF
clone size: -
D gene: TRBD1
CDR3 length: 16
V gene: TRBV3-1
J gene: TRBJ1-2

CDR3 DNA: TGCGCCAGCAGCCAAGCAATAGGTGTCACAGATACGCAGTATTTT
CDR3 protein: CASSQAIGVTDTQYF
clone size: -
D gene: -
CDR3 length: 15
V gene: TRBV4-1
J gene: TRBJ2-3

CDR3 DNA: TGTGCCAGCCGGAGGCAGGAGAACACCGGGGAGCTGTTTTTT
CDR3 protein: CASRRQENTGELFF
clone size: once
D gene: -
CDR3 length: 14
V gene: TRBV6-6
J gene: TRBJ2-2

CDR3 DNA: TGTGCCAGCAGCCAAGATGGTGGGGGCGTTAACTATGGCTACACCTTC
CDR3 protein: CASSQDGGGVNYGYTF
clone size: many
D gene: -
CDR3 length: 16
V gene: TRBV14
J gene: TRBJ1-2

CDR3 DNA: TGCGCCAGCAGTGAGTCCGGAGGTTACGAGCAGTACTTC
CDR3 protein: CASSESGGYEQYF
clone size: many
D gene: -
CDR3 length: 13
V gene: TRBV10-2
J gene: TRBJ2-7

CDR3 DNA: TGTGCCAGCAGTTCCCCCTGGGGGACTAGCGACACAGATACGCAGTATTTT
CDR3 protein: CASSSPWGTSDTDTQYF
clone size: few
D gene: TRBD2
CDR3 length: 17
V gene: TRBV12-3/TRBV12-4
J gene: TRBJ2-3

CDR3 DNA: TGTGCCAGTAACAAATTCGGGGGCGAGTATGGCTACACCTTC
CDR3 protein: CASNKFGGEYGYTF
clone size: once
D gene: -
CDR3 length: 14
V gene: TRBV19
J gene: TRBJ1-2

CDR3 DNA: TGTGCCAGCAGTCCACGGGTTAGCGTCACAGATACGCAGTATTTT
CDR3 protein: CASSPRVSVTDTQYF
clone size: -
D gene: -
CDR3 length: 15
V gene: TRBV6-6
J gene: TRBJ2-3

CDR3 DNA: TGCAGCGTTTTGAAAACCAGCGGTGAAGCTTTCTTT
CDR3 protein: CSVLKTSGEAFF
clone size: -
D gene: -
CDR3 length: 12
V gene: TRBV29-1
J gene: TRBJ1-1

CDR3 DNA: TGTGCCAGCCCCTTGGTGGGGCCCAGCTCTGGGGCCAACGTCCTGACTTTC
CDR3 protein: CASPLVGPSSGANVLTF
clone size: few
D gene: -
CDR3 length: 17
V gene: TRBV7-8
J gene: TRBJ2-6

CDR3 DNA: TGCGCCAGCAGCCAGCTATTTGCAACTAATGAAAAACTGTTTTTT
CDR3 protein: CASSQLFATNEKLFF
clone size: few
D gene: -
CDR3 length: 15
V gene: TRBV4-1
J gene: TRBJ1-4